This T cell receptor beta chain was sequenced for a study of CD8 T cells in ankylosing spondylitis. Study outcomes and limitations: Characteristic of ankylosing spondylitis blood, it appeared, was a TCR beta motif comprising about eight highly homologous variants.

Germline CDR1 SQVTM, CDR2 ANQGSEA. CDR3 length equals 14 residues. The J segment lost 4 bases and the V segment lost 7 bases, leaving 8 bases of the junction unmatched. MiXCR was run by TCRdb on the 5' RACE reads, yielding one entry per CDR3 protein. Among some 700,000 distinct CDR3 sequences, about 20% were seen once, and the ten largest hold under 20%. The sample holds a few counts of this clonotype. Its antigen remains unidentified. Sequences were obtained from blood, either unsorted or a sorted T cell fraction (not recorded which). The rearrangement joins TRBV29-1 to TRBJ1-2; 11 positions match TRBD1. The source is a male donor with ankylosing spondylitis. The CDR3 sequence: CSARTGGTAYGYTF. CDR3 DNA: TGCAGCGCCAGGACAGGGGGCACCGCCTATGGCTACACCTTC.